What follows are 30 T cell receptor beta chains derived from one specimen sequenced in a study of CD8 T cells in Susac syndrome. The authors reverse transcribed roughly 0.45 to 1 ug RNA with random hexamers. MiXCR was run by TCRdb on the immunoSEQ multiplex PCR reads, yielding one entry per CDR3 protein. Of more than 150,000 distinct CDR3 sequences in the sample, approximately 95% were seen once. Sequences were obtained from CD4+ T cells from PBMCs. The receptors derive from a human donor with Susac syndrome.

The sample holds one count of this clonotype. DNA of the CDR3: TGCAGTGCTGAGGACGACTACGAGCAGTACTTC. Translated: CSAEDDYEQYF. This chain joins TRBV20-1 and TRBJ2-7; D is ambiguous. There are 11 residues in the CDR3. Trimming left V 5 bases short and J 3 bases short, with 8 bases between. Germline CDR1 is DFQATT and CDR2 is SNEGSKA (reference sequence).

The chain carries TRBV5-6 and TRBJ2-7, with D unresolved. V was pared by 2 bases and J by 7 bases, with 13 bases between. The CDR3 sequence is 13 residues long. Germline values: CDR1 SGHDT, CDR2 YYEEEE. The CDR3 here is CASSFRFGGEQYV. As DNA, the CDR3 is TGTGCCAGCAGCTTCCGGTTTGGTGGGGAGCAGTACGTC.

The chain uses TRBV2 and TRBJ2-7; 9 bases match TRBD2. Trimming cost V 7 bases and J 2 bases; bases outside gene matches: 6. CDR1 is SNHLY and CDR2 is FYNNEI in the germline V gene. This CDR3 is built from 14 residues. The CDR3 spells CASKLLAGPYEQYF. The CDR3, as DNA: TGTGCCAGCAAATTACTAGCGGGCCCCTACGAGCAGTACTTC.

This CDR3 reads CSAGDRNTGELFF. CDR3 coding DNA: TGCAGTGCTGGGGACAGAAACACCGGGGAGCTGTTTTTT. The chain is built from TRBV20-1 and TRBJ2-2; TRBD1 agrees at 7 bases. The length of the CDR3 is 13 residues. Germline V gives CDR1 DFQATT, CDR2 SNEGSKA (reference sequence). Trimming cost V 5 bases and J 2 bases; bases outside gene matches: 2.

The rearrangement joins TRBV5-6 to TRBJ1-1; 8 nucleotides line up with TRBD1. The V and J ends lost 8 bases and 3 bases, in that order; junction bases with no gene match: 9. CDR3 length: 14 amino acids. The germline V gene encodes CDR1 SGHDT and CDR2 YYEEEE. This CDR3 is CASRLQGGYTEAFF. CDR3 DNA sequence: TGTGCCAGTCGGCTACAGGGGGGCTACACTGAAGCTTTCTTT.

DNA of the CDR3: TGCAGTGCTACCACCCTAGCCCCCTTGACGGGCTACACCTTC. It specifies CSATTLAPLTGYTF. The rearrangement joins TRBV20-1 to TRBJ1-2, with D unresolved. This CDR3 region has 14 residues. Germline V gene sequence: CDR1 DFQATT, CDR2 SNEGSKA (reference sequence). V shed 4 bases and J shed 8 bases, with 20 bases lying between them.

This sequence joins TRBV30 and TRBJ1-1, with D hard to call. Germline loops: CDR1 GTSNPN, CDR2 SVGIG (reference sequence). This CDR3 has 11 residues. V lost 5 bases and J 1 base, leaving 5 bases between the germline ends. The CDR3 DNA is TGTGCCTGGGTCACGAACACTGAAGCTTTCTTT. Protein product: CAWVTNTEAFF.

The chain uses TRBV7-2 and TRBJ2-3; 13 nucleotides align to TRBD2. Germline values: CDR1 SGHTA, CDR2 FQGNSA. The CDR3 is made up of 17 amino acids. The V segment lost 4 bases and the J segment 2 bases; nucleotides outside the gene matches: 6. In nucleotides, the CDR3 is TGTGCCAGCAGCTCCCGACTAGCGGGGGGCCTCACAGATACGCAGTATTTT. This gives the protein CASSSRLAGGLTDTQYF.

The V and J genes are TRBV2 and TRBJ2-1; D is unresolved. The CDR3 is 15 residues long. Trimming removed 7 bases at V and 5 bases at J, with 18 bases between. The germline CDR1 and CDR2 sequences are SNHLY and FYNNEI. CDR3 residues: CASNGRGGPNNEQFF. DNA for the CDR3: TGTGCCAGCAATGGAAGAGGTGGGCCCAACAATGAGCAGTTCTTC.

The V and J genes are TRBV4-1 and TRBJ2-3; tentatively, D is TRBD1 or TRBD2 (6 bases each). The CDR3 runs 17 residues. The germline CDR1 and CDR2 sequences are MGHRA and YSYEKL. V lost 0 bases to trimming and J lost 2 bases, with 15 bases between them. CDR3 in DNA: TGCGCCAGCAGCCAAGATATACCGGGGGCGGTCACAGATACGCAGTATTTT. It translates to CASSQDIPGAVTDTQYF.

CDR3 nucleotide sequence: TGTGCCACCAGCAGGACAGCGTCAGGGGGCCTCCACTTT. The encoded protein is CATSRTASGGLHF. This chain uses TRBV15 with TRBJ1-6, with 7 bases matching TRBD1. This CDR3 comprises 13 residues. After removal of 3 bases from V and 15 bases from J, the junction contained 8 bases not matched to a gene. Germline V lookup: CDR1 LNHNV, CDR2 YYDKDF (reference sequence).

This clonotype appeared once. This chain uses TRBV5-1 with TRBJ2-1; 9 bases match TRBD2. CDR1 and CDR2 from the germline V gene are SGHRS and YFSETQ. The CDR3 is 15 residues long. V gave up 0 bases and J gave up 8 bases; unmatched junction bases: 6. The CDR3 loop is CASSLEIAGADEQFF. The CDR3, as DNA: TGCGCCAGCAGCTTGGAGATAGCGGGAGCAGATGAGCAGTTCTTC.

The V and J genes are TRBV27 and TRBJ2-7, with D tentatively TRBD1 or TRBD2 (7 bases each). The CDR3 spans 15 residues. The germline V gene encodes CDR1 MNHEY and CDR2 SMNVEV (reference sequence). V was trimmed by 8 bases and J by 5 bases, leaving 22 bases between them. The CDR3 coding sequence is TGTGCCAGCCGGCCAGGGGGGCGGGAGTACCACGAGCAGTACTTC. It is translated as CASRPGGREYHEQYF.

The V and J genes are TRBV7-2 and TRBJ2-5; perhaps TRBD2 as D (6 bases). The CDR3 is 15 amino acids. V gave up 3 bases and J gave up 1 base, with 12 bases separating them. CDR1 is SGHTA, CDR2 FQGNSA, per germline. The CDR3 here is CASSFATSTQETQYF. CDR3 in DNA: TGTGCCAGCAGCTTTGCCACTAGCACCCAAGAGACCCAGTACTTC.

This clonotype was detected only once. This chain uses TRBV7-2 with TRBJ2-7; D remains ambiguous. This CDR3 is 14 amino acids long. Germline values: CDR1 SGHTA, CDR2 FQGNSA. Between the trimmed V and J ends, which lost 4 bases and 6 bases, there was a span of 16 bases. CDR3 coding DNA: TGTGCCAGCAGCTCCGTGGCACAAGTGGGCGAGCAGTACTTC. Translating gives CASSSVAQVGEQYF.

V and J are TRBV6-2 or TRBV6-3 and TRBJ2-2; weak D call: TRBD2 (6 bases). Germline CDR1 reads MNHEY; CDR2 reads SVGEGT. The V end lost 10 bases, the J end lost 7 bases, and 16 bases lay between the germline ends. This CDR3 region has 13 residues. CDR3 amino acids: CANRARRGGELFF. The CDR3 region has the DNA TGTGCCAACCGGGCTCGGCGGGGCGGGGAGCTGTTTTTT.

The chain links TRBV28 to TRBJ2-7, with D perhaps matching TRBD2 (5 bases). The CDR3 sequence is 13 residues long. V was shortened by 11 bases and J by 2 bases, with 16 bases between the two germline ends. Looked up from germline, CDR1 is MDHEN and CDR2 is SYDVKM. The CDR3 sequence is CASNGEGPYEQYF. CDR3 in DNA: TGTGCCTCCAACGGAGAGGGTCCCTACGAGCAGTACTTC. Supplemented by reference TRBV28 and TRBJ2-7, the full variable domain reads DVKVTQSSRYLVKRTGEKVFLECVQDMDHENMFWYRQDPGLGLRLIYFSYDVKMKEKGDIPEGYSVSREKKERFSLILESASTNQTSMYLCASNGEGPYEQYFGPGTRLTVT.

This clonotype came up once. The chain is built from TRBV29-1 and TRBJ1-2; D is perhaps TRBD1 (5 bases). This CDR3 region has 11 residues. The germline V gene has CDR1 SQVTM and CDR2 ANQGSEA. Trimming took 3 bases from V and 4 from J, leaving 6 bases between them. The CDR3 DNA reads TGCAGCGTTGACAGGGCCTATGGCTACACCTTC. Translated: CSVDRAYGYTF.

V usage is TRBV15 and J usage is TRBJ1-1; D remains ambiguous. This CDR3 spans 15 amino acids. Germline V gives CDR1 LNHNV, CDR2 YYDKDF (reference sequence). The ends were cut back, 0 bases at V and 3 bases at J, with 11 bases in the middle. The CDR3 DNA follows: TGTGCCACCAGCAGAGAGTTAGGTGGGCACACTGAAGCTTTCTTT. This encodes CATSRELGGHTEAFF.

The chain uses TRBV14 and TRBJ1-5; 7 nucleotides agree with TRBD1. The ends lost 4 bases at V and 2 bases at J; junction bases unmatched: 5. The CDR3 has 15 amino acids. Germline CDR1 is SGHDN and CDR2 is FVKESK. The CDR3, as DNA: TGTGCCAGCAGCCCTACAGGGGTTGGCAATCAGCCCCAGCATTTT. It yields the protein CASSPTGVGNQPQHF.

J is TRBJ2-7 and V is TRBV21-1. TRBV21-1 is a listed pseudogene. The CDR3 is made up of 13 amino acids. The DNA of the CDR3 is TGTGCCAGCAGCAAGAGAGTGTCTAGACAGCAGTACGTC. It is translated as CASSKRVSRQQYV.

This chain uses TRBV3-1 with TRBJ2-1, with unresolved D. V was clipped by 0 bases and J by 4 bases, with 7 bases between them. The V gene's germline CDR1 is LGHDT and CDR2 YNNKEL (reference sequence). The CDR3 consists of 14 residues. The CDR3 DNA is TGTGCCAGCAGCCAAGATTCGCGGTACAATGAGCAGTTCTTC. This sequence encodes CASSQDSRYNEQFF.

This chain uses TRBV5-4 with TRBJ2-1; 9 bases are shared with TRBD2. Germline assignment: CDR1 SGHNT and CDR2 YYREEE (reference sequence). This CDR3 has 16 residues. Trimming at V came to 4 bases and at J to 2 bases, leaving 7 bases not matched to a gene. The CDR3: CASSPPLAGAYNEQFF. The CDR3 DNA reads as TGTGCCAGCAGCCCTCCATTAGCGGGGGCCTACAATGAGCAGTTCTTC. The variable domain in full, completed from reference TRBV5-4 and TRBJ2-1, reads ETGVTQSPTHLIKTRGQQVTLRCSSQSGHNTVSWYQQALGQGPQFIFQYYREEENGRGNFPPRFSGLQFPNYSSELNVNALELDDSALYLCASSPPLAGAYNEQFFGPGTRLTVL.

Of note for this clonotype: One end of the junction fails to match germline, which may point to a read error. CDR3 region: CASSQDHPGQQIF. The CDR3 coding sequence is TGCGCCAGCAGCCAAGATCATCCAGGACAGCAGATCTTT. The chain employs TRBV4-1 and TRBJ1-6; weak D call: TRBD1 (6 bases). The CDR3 contains 13 residues. Germline values: CDR1 MGHRA, CDR2 YSYEKL.

CDR3 region: CAWARGKEKLFF. The DNA for the CDR3 is TGTGCCTGGGCAAGGGGCAAGGAAAAACTGTTTTTT. The chain has TRBV30 and TRBJ1-4; a weak D match, TRBD1 (5 bases). V was trimmed by 5 bases and J by 8 bases, leaving 12 bases between them. This CDR3 contains 12 residues. Germline-derived CDR1 and CDR2 are GTSNPN and SVGIG (reference sequence).

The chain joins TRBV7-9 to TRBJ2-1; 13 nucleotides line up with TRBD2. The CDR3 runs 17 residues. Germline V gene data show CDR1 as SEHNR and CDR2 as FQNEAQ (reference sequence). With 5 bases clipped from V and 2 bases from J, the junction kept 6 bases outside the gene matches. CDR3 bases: TGTGCCAGCAGCCCCCGGGGGACTAGCGGGGCCTACAATGAGCAGTTCTTC. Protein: CASSPRGTSGAYNEQFF.

The CDR3 spells CASSLTAQQYF. Here the CDR3 DNA reads TGTGCCAGCAGTTTAACCGCACAGCAGTACTTC. The chain recombines TRBV12-3 or TRBV12-4 with TRBJ2-7, with D unresolved. The CDR3 contains 11 residues. The ends were cut back, 2 bases at V and 8 bases at J, with 7 bases in the middle.

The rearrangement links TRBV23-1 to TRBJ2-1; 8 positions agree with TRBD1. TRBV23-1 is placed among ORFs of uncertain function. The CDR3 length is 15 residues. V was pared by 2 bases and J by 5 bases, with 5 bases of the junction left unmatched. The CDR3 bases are TGCGCCAGCAGTCAACTGGACAGGGTGGACAATGAGCAGTTCTTC. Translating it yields CASSQLDRVDNEQFF.

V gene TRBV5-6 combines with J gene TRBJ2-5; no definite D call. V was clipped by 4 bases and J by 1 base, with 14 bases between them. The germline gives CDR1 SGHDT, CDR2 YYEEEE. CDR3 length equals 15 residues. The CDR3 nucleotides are TGTGCCAGCAGCACCGCGGTTGACCTCCAAGAGACCCAGTACTTC. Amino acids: CASSTAVDLQETQYF. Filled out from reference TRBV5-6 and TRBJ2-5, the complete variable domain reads DAGVTQSPTHLIKTRGQQVTLRCSPKSGHDTVSWYQQALGQGPQFIFQYYEEEERQRGNFPDRFSGHQFPNYSSELNVNALLLGDSALYLCASSTAVDLQETQYFGPGTRLLVL.

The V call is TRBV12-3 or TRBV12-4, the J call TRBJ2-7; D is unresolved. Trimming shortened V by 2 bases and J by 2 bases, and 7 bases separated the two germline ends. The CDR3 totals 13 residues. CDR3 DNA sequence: TGTGCCAGCAGTTTACAGCAGACCTACGAGCAGTACTTC. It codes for CASSLQQTYEQYF.